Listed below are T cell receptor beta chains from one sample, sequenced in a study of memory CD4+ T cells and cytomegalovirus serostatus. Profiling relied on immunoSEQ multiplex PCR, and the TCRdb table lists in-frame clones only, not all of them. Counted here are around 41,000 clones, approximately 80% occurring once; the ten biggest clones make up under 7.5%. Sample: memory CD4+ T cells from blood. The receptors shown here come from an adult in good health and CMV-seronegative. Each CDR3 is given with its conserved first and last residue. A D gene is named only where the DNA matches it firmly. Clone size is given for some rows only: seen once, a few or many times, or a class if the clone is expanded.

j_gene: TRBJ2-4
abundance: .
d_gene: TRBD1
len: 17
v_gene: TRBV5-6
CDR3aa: CASSLGLGQGPKNIQYF
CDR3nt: TGTGCCAGCAGCTTGGGGCTGGGACAGGGACCCAAAAACATTCAGTACTTC

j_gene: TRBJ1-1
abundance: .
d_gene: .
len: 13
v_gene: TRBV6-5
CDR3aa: CASRWAGNTEAFF
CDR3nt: TGTGCCAGCAGGTGGGCCGGGAACACTGAAGCTTTCTTT

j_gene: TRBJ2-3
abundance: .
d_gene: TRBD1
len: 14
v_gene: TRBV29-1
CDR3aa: CSVERDRMGDTQYF
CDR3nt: TGCAGCGTTGAAAGGGACAGAATGGGAGATACGCAGTATTTT

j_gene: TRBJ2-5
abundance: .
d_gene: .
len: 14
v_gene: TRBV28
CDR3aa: CASRTLEGGETQYF
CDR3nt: TGTGCCAGCAGGACCCTCGAGGGCGGAGAGACCCAGTACTTC

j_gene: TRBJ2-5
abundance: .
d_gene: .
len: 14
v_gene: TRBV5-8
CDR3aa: CAGTIYDRQETQYF
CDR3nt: TGTGCCGGAACGATTTACGACAGACAAGAGACCCAGTACTTC

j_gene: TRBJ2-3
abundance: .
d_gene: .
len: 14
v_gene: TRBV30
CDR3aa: CASPGRGDTDTQYF
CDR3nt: TGTGCCTCCCCTGGGCGGGGCGACACAGATACGCAGTATTTT

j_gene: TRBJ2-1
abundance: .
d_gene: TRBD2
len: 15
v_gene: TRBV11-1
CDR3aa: CASSFSSGPYNEQFF
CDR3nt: TGTGCCAGCAGCTTCTCTAGCGGGCCATACAATGAGCAGTTCTTC

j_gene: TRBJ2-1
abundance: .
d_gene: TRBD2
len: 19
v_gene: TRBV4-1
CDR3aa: CASSPRTGLAGPRENEQFF
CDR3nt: TGCGCCAGCAGCCCTAGGACGGGACTAGCGGGACCCCGGGAGAATGAGCAGTTCTTC

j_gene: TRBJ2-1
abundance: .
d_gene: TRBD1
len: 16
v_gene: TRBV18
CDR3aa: CASSQRQGMGYNEQFF
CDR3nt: TGTGCCAGCTCACAAAGACAGGGAATGGGGTACAATGAGCAGTTCTTC

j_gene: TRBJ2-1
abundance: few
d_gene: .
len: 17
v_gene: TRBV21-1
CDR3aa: CASSKTCRDRGPGEQFF
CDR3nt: TGTGCCAGCAGCAAAACGTGCCGGGACAGGGGGCCGGGCGAGCAGTTCTTC

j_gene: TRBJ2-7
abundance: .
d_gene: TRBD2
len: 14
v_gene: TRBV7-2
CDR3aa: CASSQTSGSYEQYF
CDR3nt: TGTGCCAGCAGCCAGACTAGCGGCTCCTACGAGCAGTACTTC

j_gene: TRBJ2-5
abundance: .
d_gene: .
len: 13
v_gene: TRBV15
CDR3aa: CATSLIRQETQYF
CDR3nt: TGTGCCACCAGCCTCATCCGGCAAGAGACCCAGTACTTC

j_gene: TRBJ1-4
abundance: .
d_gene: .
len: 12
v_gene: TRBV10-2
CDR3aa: CASGRPGEKLFF
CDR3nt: TGCGCCAGCGGCAGACCTGGTGAAAAACTGTTTTTT

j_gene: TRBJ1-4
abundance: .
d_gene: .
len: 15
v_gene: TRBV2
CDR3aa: CASRRRQRTNEKLFF
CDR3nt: TGTGCCAGCAGGCGACGGCAACGGACTAATGAAAAACTGTTTTTT

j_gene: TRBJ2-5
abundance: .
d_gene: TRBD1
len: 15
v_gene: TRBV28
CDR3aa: CASSIRTGRGETQYF
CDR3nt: TGTGCCAGCAGTATCCGGACAGGGCGGGGAGAGACCCAGTACTTC

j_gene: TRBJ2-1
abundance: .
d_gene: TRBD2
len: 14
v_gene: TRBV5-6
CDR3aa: CASSSTSGGDEQFF
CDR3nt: TGTGCCAGCAGCTCAACCAGCGGGGGGGATGAGCAGTTCTTC

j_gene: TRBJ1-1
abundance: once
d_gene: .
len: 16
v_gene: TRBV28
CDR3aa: CASSLGTGRPNTEAFF
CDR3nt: TGTGCCAGCAGTTTGGGTACAGGGCGACCGAACACTGAAGCTTTCTTT

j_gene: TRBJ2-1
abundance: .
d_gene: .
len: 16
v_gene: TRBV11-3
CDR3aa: CASSRGGPRAHNEQFF
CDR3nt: TGTGCCAGCAGCCGAGGGGGACCCCGAGCCCACAATGAGCAGTTCTTC

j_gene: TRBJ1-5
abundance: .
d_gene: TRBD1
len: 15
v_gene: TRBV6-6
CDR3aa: CASSNTGGADQPQHF
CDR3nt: TGTGCCAGCAGCAACACAGGGGGCGCGGATCAGCCCCAGCATTTT

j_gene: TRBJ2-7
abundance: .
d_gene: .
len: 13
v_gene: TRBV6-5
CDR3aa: CASSRNRDTEQYF
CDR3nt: TGTGCCAGCAGCCGCAACCGGGACACCGAGCAGTACTTC

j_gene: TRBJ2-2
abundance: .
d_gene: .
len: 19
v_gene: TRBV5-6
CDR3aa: CASSLRVLRRLRDTGELFF
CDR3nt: TGTGCCAGCAGCTTGAGGGTATTGAGGCGCCTAAGGGACACCGGGGAGCTGTTTTTT

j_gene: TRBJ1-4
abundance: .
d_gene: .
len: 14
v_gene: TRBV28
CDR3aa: CASSGGVGFEKLFF
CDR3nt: TGTGCCAGCAGTGGGGGCGTGGGATTTGAAAAACTGTTTTTT

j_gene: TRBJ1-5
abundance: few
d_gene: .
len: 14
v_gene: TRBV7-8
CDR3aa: CASTPVGGPSPQHF
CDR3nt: TGTGCCAGCACCCCGGTGGGGGGGCCATCGCCCCAGCATTTT

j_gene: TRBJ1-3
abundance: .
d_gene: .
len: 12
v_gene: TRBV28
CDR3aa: CASISSGNTIYF
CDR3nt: TGTGCCAGCATCAGCTCTGGAAACACCATATATTTT

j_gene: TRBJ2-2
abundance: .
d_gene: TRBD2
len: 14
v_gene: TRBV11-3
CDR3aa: CASSLRGDTGELFF
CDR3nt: TGTGCCAGCAGCTTGCGGGGGGACACCGGGGAGCTGTTTTTT

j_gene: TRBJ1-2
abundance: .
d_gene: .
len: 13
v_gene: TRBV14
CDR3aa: CASSGGGNYGYTF
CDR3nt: TGTGCCAGCAGCGGGGGTGGGAACTATGGCTACACCTTC

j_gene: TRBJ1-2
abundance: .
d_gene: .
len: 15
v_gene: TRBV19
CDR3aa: CASTLRAGRGEGYTF
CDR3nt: TGTGCCAGTACCCTGAGGGCAGGAAGGGGAGAAGGCTACACCTTC

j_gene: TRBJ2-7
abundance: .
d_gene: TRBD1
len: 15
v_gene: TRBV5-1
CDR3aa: CASSLEGTGGFEQYF
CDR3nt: TGCGCCAGCAGCTTGGAAGGGACAGGTGGCTTCGAGCAGTACTTC

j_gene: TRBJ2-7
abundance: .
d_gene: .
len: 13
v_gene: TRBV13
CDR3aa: CASSDRAAYEQYF
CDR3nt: TGTGCCAGCAGCGACCGGGCCGCCTACGAGCAGTACTTC

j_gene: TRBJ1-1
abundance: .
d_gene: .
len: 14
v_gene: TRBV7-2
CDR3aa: CASSPQAVNTEAFF
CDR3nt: TGTGCCAGCAGCCCCCAGGCAGTGAACACTGAAGCTTTCTTT

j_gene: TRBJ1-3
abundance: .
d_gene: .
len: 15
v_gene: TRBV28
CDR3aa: CASSLDRWTGNTIYF
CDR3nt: TGTGCCAGCAGTTTAGACAGGTGGACCGGAAACACCATATATTTT

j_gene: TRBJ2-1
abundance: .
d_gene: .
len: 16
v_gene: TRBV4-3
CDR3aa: CASSQSQASSYNEQFF
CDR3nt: TGCGCCAGCAGCCAATCCCAGGCAAGCTCCTACAATGAGCAGTTCTTC

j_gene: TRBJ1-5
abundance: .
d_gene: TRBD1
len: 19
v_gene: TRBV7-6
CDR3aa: CASSPTPGGTQYSNQPQHF
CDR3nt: TGTGCCAGCAGCCCGACGCCAGGGGGAACCCAGTATAGCAATCAGCCCCAGCATTTT

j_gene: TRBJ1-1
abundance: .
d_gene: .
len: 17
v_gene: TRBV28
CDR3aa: CASRDSGQTKGNTEAFF
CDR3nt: TGTGCCAGCAGGGACTCCGGACAAACGAAGGGAAACACTGAAGCTTTCTTT

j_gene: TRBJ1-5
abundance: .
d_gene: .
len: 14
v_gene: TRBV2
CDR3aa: CASSEDREGGPQHF
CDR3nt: TGTGCCAGCAGTGAAGACAGGGAAGGAGGGCCCCAGCATTTT

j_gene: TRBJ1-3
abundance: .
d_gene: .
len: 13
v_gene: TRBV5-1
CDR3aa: CASSSRPGNTIYF
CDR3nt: TGCGCCAGCAGCTCGAGACCTGGAAACACCATATATTTT

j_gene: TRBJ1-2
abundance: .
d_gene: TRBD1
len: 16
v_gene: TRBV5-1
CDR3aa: CASSSDATGGTVGYTF
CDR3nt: TGCGCCAGCAGCTCAGATGCGACAGGGGGAACCGTTGGCTACACCTTC

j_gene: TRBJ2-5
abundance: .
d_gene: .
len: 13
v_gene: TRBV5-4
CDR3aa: CASSFQGLVTQYF
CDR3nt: TGTGCCAGCAGCTTCCAGGGGTTAGTGACCCAGTACTTC

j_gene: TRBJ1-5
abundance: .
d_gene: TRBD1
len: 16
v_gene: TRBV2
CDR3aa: CASSLIQGYSNQPQHF
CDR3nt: TGTGCCAGCAGTCTAATACAGGGGTATAGCAATCAGCCCCAGCATTTT

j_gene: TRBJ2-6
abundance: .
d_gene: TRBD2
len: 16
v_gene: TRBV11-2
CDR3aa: CASSLDGRSGANVLTF
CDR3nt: TGTGCCAGCAGCTTAGACGGGAGGTCTGGGGCCAACGTCCTGACTTTC

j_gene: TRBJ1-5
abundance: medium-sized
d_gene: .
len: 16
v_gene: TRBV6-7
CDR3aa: CASSLWTTNSNQPQHF
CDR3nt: TGTGCCAGCAGTTTATGGACAACCAATTCTAATCAGCCCCAGCATTTT